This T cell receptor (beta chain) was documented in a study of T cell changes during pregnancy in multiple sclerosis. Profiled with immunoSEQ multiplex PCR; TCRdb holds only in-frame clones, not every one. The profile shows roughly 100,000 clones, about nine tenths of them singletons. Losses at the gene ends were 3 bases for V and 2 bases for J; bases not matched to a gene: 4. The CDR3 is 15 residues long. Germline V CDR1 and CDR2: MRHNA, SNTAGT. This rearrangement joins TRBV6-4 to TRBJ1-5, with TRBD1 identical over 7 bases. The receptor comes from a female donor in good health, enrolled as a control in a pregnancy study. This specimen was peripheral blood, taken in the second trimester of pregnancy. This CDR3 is CASSETGDGNQPQHF. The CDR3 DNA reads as TGTGCCAGCAGTGAAACAGGGGACGGCAATCAGCCCCAGCATTTT.